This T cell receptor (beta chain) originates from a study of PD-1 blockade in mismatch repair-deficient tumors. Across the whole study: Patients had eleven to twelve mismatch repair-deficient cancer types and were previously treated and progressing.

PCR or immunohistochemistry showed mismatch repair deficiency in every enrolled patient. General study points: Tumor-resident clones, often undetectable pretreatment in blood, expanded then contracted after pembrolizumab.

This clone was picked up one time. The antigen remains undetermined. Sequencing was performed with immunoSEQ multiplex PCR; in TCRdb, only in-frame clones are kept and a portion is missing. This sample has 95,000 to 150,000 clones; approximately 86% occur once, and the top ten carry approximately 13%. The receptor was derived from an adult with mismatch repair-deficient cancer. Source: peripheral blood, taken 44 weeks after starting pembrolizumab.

CDR3 nucleotide sequence: TGCGCCAGCAGCTTATTAGGGGGCGCGGGCACCGGGGAGCTGTTTTTT. It yields the protein CASSLLGGAGTGELFF. The chain carries TRBV5-1 and TRBJ2-2; 7 bases align to TRBD1. CDR1 and CDR2 from the germline V gene are SGHRS and YFSETQ. Trimming at V came to 2 bases and at J to 4 bases, leaving 8 bases not matched to a gene. The CDR3 runs to 16 residues.